The T cell receptor beta chain described here comes from a study of blood T cells in healthy people across ages. Findings and caveats of the study: Strong correlation existed between TCR beta diversity and naive T cell percentage. With age, beta diversity per million T cells declined roughly linearly, significantly by 30 to 40.

The second PCR ran roughly 6 to 12 cycles with a sample-barcoded 5' primer and J-beta primers. Tagging of each cDNA molecule was performed by a template-switch adaptor with 12 random nucleotides. TCRdb reanalysed the 5' RACE reads using MiXCR and keeps one entry per CDR3 protein. The sample includes roughly 680,000 distinct CDR3 sequences, 52% seen only once; the top ten take roughly 13%. Total RNA, at least 5.5 micrograms per sample, came from PBMCs. This clonotype showed up just a few times. The antigen is undetermined. With 4 bases removed from V and 8 bases from J, the gap between germline ends came to 14 bases. In germline, CDR1 is SNHLY, CDR2 FYNNEI. The CDR3 has 13 residues.

The origin of this receptor is a woman of 80 years or more in good health. This sequence joins TRBV2 and TRBJ1-2; possible D gene TRBD1, 5 bases. The sequenced sample was blood. CDR3 sequence (DNA): TGTGCCAGCAGTGTCCCGCAGGGAGGAGGCTACACCTTC. Protein: CASSVPQGGGYTF.